This passage covers 15 T cell receptor beta chains from one sample sequenced in a study of immune evolution from preneoplasia to lung adenocarcinoma. Assay: immunoSEQ multiplex PCR; the TCRdb copy retains only in-frame clones and omits some. The table records some 15,000 clones, roughly 80% of them present only once. Sample: FFPE minimally invasive lung adenocarcinoma tissue. These receptors came from a person in their sixties or seventies with lung adenocarcinoma.

The chain uses TRBV5-6 and TRBJ1-1; no clear D gene. Germline CDR1 and CDR2: SGHDT and YYEEEE. V was shortened by 4 bases and J by 3 bases, with 13 bases between the two germline ends. The CDR3 has 14 amino acids. The CDR3 DNA follows: TGTGCCAGCAGCGATCTTGGGAGGGACACTGAAGCTTTCTTT. This encodes CASSDLGRDTEAFF.

The J gene is TRBJ2-5, the V gene TRBV7-9, with TRBD2 matching over 13 bases. Germline CDR1 is SEHNR and CDR2 is FQNEAQ (reference sequence). Trimming removed 6 bases from V and 5 bases from J; junction bases left unmatched: 9. The CDR3 runs to 16 residues. The CDR3 sequence: CASRQTSGGALETQYF. Here the CDR3 DNA reads TGTGCCAGCAGGCAAACTAGCGGGGGGGCCCTTGAGACCCAGTACTTC.

About this clone: Other DNA sequences in this specimen translate into the identical CDR3. The genes are TRBV6-4 and TRBJ1-1, with D hard to call. The germline CDR1 and CDR2 sequences are MRHNA and SNTAGT. The ends were cut back, 4 bases at V and 5 bases at J, with 11 bases in the middle. The CDR3 consists of 13 residues. DNA of the CDR3: TGTGCCAGCAGTGTCTCTATACAGACTGAAGCTTTCTTT. This sequence encodes CASSVSIQTEAFF.

The J gene is TRBJ1-2, the V gene TRBV20-1; D is perhaps TRBD1 (5 bases). Germline loops: CDR1 DFQATT, CDR2 SNEGSKA (reference sequence). This CDR3 has 11 residues. Trimming left V 5 bases short and J 6 bases short, with 10 bases between. The CDR3 DNA reads as TGCAGTGCTGAGGGACTCCATGGCTACACCTTC. Translation gives CSAEGLHGYTF.

V usage is TRBV4-2 and J usage is TRBJ2-7, with unresolved D. V shed 5 bases and J shed 0 bases, with 2 bases lying between them. This CDR3 contains 11 residues. The V gene's germline CDR1 is LGHNA and CDR2 YNFKEQ. The CDR3: CASSISYEQYF. Written as DNA, the CDR3 is TGTGCCAGCAGCATCTCCTACGAGCAGTACTTC.

This sequence joins TRBV21-1 and TRBJ2-3. TRBV21-1 is noted as a pseudogene. CDR3 length equals 16 residues. The CDR3 loop reads CASSNRGGVHTDTQYF. The CDR3 region has the DNA TGTGCCAGCAGCAACAGGGGGGGGGTCCACACAGATACGCAGTATTTT.

V usage is TRBV15 and J usage is TRBJ1-1, with D possibly being TRBD1 (6 bases). The germline V gene encodes CDR1 LNHNV and CDR2 YYDKDF (reference sequence). V was pared by 0 bases and J by 4 bases, with 15 bases between. CDR3 length equals 16 residues. CDR3 region: CATSRDYPGASTEAFF. The CDR3, as DNA: TGTGCCACCAGCAGAGATTACCCGGGGGCATCCACTGAAGCTTTCTTT.

This chain connects TRBV19 to TRBJ2-7, with 10 nucleotides matching TRBD1. With V trimmed by 3 bases and J by 11 bases, 7 bases remained unmatched. CDR1 and CDR2 (germline): LNHDA, SQIVND (reference sequence). CDR3 length: 13 residues. CDR3 sequence: CASSMKTGTGEYF. The DNA of the CDR3 is TGTGCCAGTAGTATGAAAACCGGGACAGGGGAGTACTTC.

With regard to this clone: The junction shows a germline mismatch at one end, possibly a read error. The gene calls are TRBV19 and TRBJ2-3, with a possible D match to TRBD1 (6 bases). This CDR3 region has 12 residues. Germline V gives CDR1 LNHDA, CDR2 SQIVND (reference sequence). In DNA form, the CDR3 reads TGTGCCAGTAGTATAGGGACAGACACGCAGTATTTT. Protein sequence: CASSIGTDTQYF.

The chain carries TRBV7-2 and TRBJ2-5, with D unresolved. V lost 1 base and J 4 bases, leaving 4 bases between the germline ends. CDR1 SGHTA and CDR2 FQGNSA come from the germline V gene. This CDR3 spans 12 amino acids. CDR3 coding DNA: TGTGCCAGCAGCTTAGGTACAGAGACCCAGTACTTC. This encodes CASSLGTETQYF.

The chain couples TRBV15 to TRBJ1-4; 8 bases align to TRBD1. Trimming took 0 bases from V and 8 from J; bases not matched to a gene: 2. The CDR3 contains 14 residues. Per germline, CDR1 LNHNV and CDR2 YYDKDF (reference sequence). In nucleotides, the CDR3 is TGTGCCACCAGCAGAGAACAGGGGGACGAAAAACTGTTTTTT. This codes for CATSREQGDEKLFF.

This chain connects TRBV14 to TRBJ2-7; TRBD1 matches at 8 bases. The length of the CDR3 is 11 residues. Germline V gene data show CDR1 as SGHDN and CDR2 as FVKESK. The V and J ends lost 2 bases and 10 bases, in that order; junction bases with no gene match: 1. The DNA for the CDR3 is TGTGCCAGCAGCCAACCAGGGGGCCAGTACTTC. Translating gives CASSQPGGQYF.

The chain employs TRBV6-4 and TRBJ2-5; D is unclear. Germline V CDR1 and CDR2: MRHNA, SNTAGT. V lost 5 bases and J 7 bases, leaving 17 bases between the germline ends. This CDR3 contains 14 residues. For the CDR3, the DNA is TGTGCCAGCAGTAATCACAGACCCTCGTGGACCCAGTACTTC. Translation gives CASSNHRPSWTQYF.

CDR3 bases: TGTGCCAGTCGGGGGGTAATGAACACTGAAGCTTTCTTT. It specifies CASRGVMNTEAFF. V and J are TRBV19 and TRBJ1-1; TRBD1 is a possible D gene (5 bases). There are 13 residues in the CDR3. The germline V and J ends were trimmed by 8 bases and 0 bases, with 10 bases remaining between them. CDR1 LNHDA and CDR2 SQIVND come from the germline V gene (reference sequence).

The genes are TRBV9 and TRBJ2-5; D perhaps matches TRBD2 (6 bases). V was pared by 0 bases and J by 3 bases, with 18 bases between. Germline V gene sequence: CDR1 SGDLS, CDR2 YYNGEE. The CDR3 is made up of 17 amino acids. The CDR3 nucleotides are TGTGCCAGCAGCGTAGGTTCAAGGGCGGGAAAGGAAGAGACCCAGTACTTC. Translation gives CASSVGSRAGKEETQYF.